These 10 T cell receptor beta chains share one sample of origin, sequenced in a study of radiation and T cells in renal cell carcinoma. Clones were read by immunoSEQ multiplex PCR, and TCRdb kept only the in-frame ones, dropping some. The data show around 140,000 clones, about 85% seen once. Stated time point: baseline pretreatment blood. Treatment of the sample: 15 Gy SBRT to primary tumor, nephrectomy 4 weeks later. The sequences come from blood, collected from a patient whose treatment included radiotherapy and nephrectomy. Every receptor here comes from a woman aged 70-85 years with renal cell carcinoma.

The chain couples TRBV28 to TRBJ2-3; D is unclear. The CDR3 sequence is 15 residues long. Trimming left V 6 bases short and J 1 base short, with 14 bases between. The V gene's germline CDR1 is MDHEN and CDR2 SYDVKM. CDR3 protein: CASSPTGPGTDTQYF. CDR3 DNA: TGTGCCAGCAGCCCGACGGGTCCCGGCACAGATACGCAGTATTTT.

V and J are TRBV19 and TRBJ1-4; D is uncertain. CDR1 is LNHDA and CDR2 is SQIVND in the germline V gene (reference sequence). Trimming stripped 10 bases from V and 10 bases from J, with 16 bases between. The CDR3 runs 12 residues. The CDR3 loop is CATKSSGRKLFF. CDR3 coding DNA: TGTGCCACCAAAAGTTCAGGTAGAAAACTGTTTTTT.

This clone came up a few times. The chain joins TRBV28 to TRBJ2-7; no firm D call. Germline V CDR1 and CDR2: MDHEN, SYDVKM. Trimming took 7 bases from V and 7 from J, leaving 14 bases between them. The CDR3 has 12 residues. The CDR3 loop reads CASKSLMGEQYF. The CDR3 DNA reads TGTGCCAGCAAATCCTTAATGGGGGAGCAGTACTTC. Filled out from reference TRBV28 and TRBJ2-7, the complete variable domain reads DVKVTQSSRYLVKRTGEKVFLECVQDMDHENMFWYRQDPGLGLRLIYFSYDVKMKEKGDIPEGYSVSREKKERFSLILESASTNQTSMYLCASKSLMGEQYFGPGTRLTVT.

This clone was counted a single time. The V and J genes are TRBV6-6 and TRBJ1-4; 8 nucleotides match TRBD1. The J segment lost 7 bases and the V segment lost 3 bases, leaving 1 base of the junction unmatched. Germline V gene sequence: CDR1 MNHNY, CDR2 SVGAGI (reference sequence). The CDR3 has 13 amino acids. For the CDR3, the DNA is TGTGCCAGCAGTTATACAGGGGGTGAAAAACTGTTTTTT. Translated, it gives CASSYTGGEKLFF.

The V gene is TRBV6-5, the J gene TRBJ2-5; TRBD2 matches 11 bases. The CDR3 totals 15 residues. Trimming cost V 6 bases and J 2 bases; bases outside gene matches: 5. The V gene's germline CDR1 is MNHEY and CDR2 SVGAGI. The CDR3, as DNA: TGTGCCAGCAGACCGGGACTAGCGGTACAAGAGACCCAGTACTTC. Its protein is CASRPGLAVQETQYF.

The V and J genes are TRBV11-2 and TRBJ2-7; 11 bases are shared with TRBD1. Germline-derived CDR1 and CDR2 are SGHAT and FQNNGV. This CDR3 comprises 15 residues. V was pared by 5 bases and J by 3 bases, with 6 bases of the junction left unmatched. The CDR3 DNA reads as TGTGCCAGCAGCCTCGGGACAGGGGGGATCTACGAGCAGTACTTC. It encodes CASSLGTGGIYEQYF. Complete variable domain (other parts from reference TRBV11-2 and TRBJ2-7): EAGVAQSPRYKIIEKRQSVAFWCNPISGHATLYWYQQILGQGPKLLIQFQNNGVVDDSQLPKDRFSAERLKGVDSTLKIQPAKLEDSAVYLCASSLGTGGIYEQYFGPGTRLTVT.

This clone showed up just once. This chain links TRBV4-3 with TRBJ2-1, with a possible D match to TRBD1 (5 bases). V shed 0 bases and J shed 7 bases, with 10 bases lying between them. There are 14 residues in the CDR3. Germline lookup yields CDR1 LGHNA and CDR2 YSLEER. The CDR3 nucleotides are TGCGCCAGCAGCCAAGACCCTACAGGAAATGAGCAGTTCTTC. This sequence encodes CASSQDPTGNEQFF.

The J gene is TRBJ2-1, the V gene TRBV4-2, with 10 bases fitting TRBD2. The germline CDR1 and CDR2 sequences are LGHNA and YNFKEQ. The CDR3 is made up of 17 amino acids. V dropped 4 bases and J dropped 4; count of bases not matched to a gene: 10. In nucleotides, the CDR3 is TGTGCCAGCAGCCCCACCACTCGAGCGGGGGGGTACAATGAGCAGTTCTTC. Protein product: CASSPTTRAGGYNEQFF.

The chain couples TRBV30 to TRBJ1-6; no clear D. This CDR3 is 14 amino acids long. CDR1 and CDR2 from the germline V gene are GTSNPN and SVGIG (reference sequence). V lost 4 bases and J lost 0, with 7 bases in between. The DNA of the CDR3 is TGTGCCTGGAAGGCCAGCTCCTATAATTCACCCCTCCACTTT. Translated, it gives CAWKASSYNSPLHF.

This chain uses TRBV19 with TRBJ1-1; D call uncertain. The CDR3 spans 14 residues. CDR1 is LNHDA, CDR2 SQIVND, per germline (reference sequence). Deletions cut 5 bases from V and 0 bases from J, with 10 bases between. The CDR3 reads CASSLTVLNTEAFF. The CDR3 DNA reads TGTGCCAGTAGTCTAACAGTACTGAACACTGAAGCTTTCTTT.